These 26 T cell receptor beta chains originate from one sample sequenced in a study of control samples from healthy donors and cancer patients. Data came from immunoSEQ multiplex PCR; TCRdb stores just in-frame clones and leaves some out. The sample has tens of thousands of clones, about nine tenths seen once. Sequencing was performed on PBMCs. Every receptor here comes from a man aged 40-49 years with colorectal cancer.

Worth noting for this clone: The germline gene is not matched at one end of the junction; a read error may be the cause. Other DNA sequences from this sample encode an identical CDR3 as well. This chain connects TRBV12-3 or TRBV12-4 to TRBJ2-3; TRBD1 matches 12 bases. CDR3 length equals 13 residues. As DNA, the CDR3 is TGTGCCACCGGGACAGGGGGCGCTTATACGCAGTACTTT. Amino acid sequence: CATGTGGAYTQYF.

The chain has TRBV27 and TRBJ2-7, with 12 bases matching TRBD2. This CDR3 has 15 amino acids. Trimming took 2 bases from V and 2 from J; bases not matched to a gene: 1. Germline CDR1 MNHEY, CDR2 SMNVEV (reference sequence). The CDR3 sequence: CASSLGLAGTYEQYF. In nucleotides, the CDR3 is TGTGCCAGCAGTTTAGGACTAGCGGGGACCTACGAGCAGTACTTC.

V usage is TRBV12-5 and J usage is TRBJ2-6, with D possibly matching TRBD1 (7 bases). The length of the CDR3 is 21 residues. V lost 3 bases to trimming and J lost 1 base, with 25 bases between them. Germline CDR1 and CDR2: LGHNT and FRNRAP. The CDR3 sequence is CASGFSGGTGTAISGANVLTF. CDR3 in DNA: TGTGCTAGTGGTTTTAGTGGGGGGACCGGGACAGCGATTTCTGGGGCCAACGTCCTGACTTTC.

The chain links TRBV27 to TRBJ2-5; TRBD2 agrees at 11 bases. Germline CDR1 MNHEY, CDR2 SMNVEV (reference sequence). V was clipped by 3 bases and J by 5 bases; unmatched bases: 8. The CDR3 totals 16 residues. The CDR3 coding sequence is TGTGCCAGCAGTTTTAGCGGGAGGGACCCCAGGGAGACCCAGTACTTC. Translated: CASSFSGRDPRETQYF.

The rearrangement joins TRBV7-9 to TRBJ2-7, with TRBD1 matching 8 bases. Unmatched junction bases numbered 15, after V lost 6 bases and J lost 5 bases. Germline V lookup: CDR1 SEHNR, CDR2 FQNEAQ (reference sequence). The CDR3 has 16 amino acids. CDR3 amino acids: CASSFDPGTGRHEQYF. CDR3 bases: TGTGCCAGCAGTTTTGATCCCGGGACAGGCCGTCACGAGCAGTACTTC. Drawing the rest from reference TRBV7-9 and TRBJ2-7, the complete variable domain is DTGVSQNPRHKITKRGQNVTFRCDPISEHNRLYWYRQTLGQGPEFLTYFQNEAQLEKSRLLSDRFSAERPKGSFSTLEIQRTEQGDSAMYLCASSFDPGTGRHEQYFGPGTRLTVT.

The rearrangement links TRBV6-5 to TRBJ1-4, with unresolved D. This CDR3 has 11 residues. Deletions cut 4 bases from V and 10 bases from J, with 7 bases between. Germline loops: CDR1 MNHEY, CDR2 SVGAGI. The CDR3: CASSSGGKLFF. The CDR3 DNA reads TGTGCCAGCAGTTCGGGAGGAAAACTGTTTTTT.

The rearrangement links TRBV9 to TRBJ2-7, with 10 bases identical to TRBD1. The CDR3 is 16 residues long. Germline V gene data show CDR1 as SGDLS and CDR2 as YYNGEE. The junction had 9 bases not matched to a gene; V was cut back by 0 bases and J by 6 bases. CDR3 region: CASSVDPGTGDAEQYF. As DNA, the CDR3 is TGTGCCAGCAGCGTAGACCCCGGGACAGGGGATGCCGAGCAGTACTTC.

The chain joins TRBV30 to TRBJ2-2; D perhaps matches TRBD1 (6 bases). CDR3 length: 13 amino acids. From germline, CDR1 is GTSNPN and CDR2 SVGIG (reference sequence). V dropped 5 bases and J dropped 1 base, with 8 bases sitting between them. In DNA, the CDR3 is TGTGCCTGGCAGACAGGGAACACCGGGGAGCTGTTTTTT. Encoded protein: CAWQTGNTGELFF. Together with reference TRBV30 and TRBJ2-2, the CDR3 gives the full variable domain: SQTIHQWPATLVQPVGSPLSLECTVEGTSNPNLYWYRQAAGRGLQLLFYSVGIGQISSEVPQNLSASRPQDRQFILSSKKLLLSDSGFYLCAWQTGNTGELFFGEGSRLTVL.

The gene calls are TRBV28 and TRBJ2-3; 15 nucleotides align to TRBD2. The CDR3 consists of 16 residues. The germline V gene has CDR1 MDHEN and CDR2 SYDVKM. J gave up 4 bases and V 3 bases, and 2 bases lay outside the gene matches. CDR3 amino acids: CASSFRTSGRADTQYF. The CDR3 nucleotides read TGTGCCAGCAGTTTCCGGACTAGCGGGAGGGCAGATACGCAGTATTTT.

The chain employs TRBV13 and TRBJ2-7, with D perhaps TRBD1 (6 bases). There are 14 residues in the CDR3. Germline V gene sequence: CDR1 PRHDT, CDR2 FYEKMQ (reference sequence). The V end lost 5 bases, the J end lost 3 bases, and 14 bases lay between the germline ends. The CDR3 DNA sequence: TGTGCCAGCAGCACAACAGGGACGAACTACGAGCAGTACTTC. This sequence encodes CASSTTGTNYEQYF.

This chain joins TRBV12-3 or TRBV12-4 and TRBJ1-1; 8 positions agree with TRBD1. The CDR3 is made up of 13 amino acids. After removal of 7 bases from V and 5 bases from J, the junction contained 6 bases not matched to a gene. CDR3 bases: TGTGCCAGCACCAGACAGGGGCGGACTGAAGCTTTCTTT. Translation: CASTRQGRTEAFF.

The chain couples TRBV27 to TRBJ2-7, with D possibly being TRBD1 or TRBD2 (6 bases each). Trimming took off 7 bases at V and 0 bases at J, with 10 bases between the two ends. This CDR3 comprises 13 residues. The germline V gene encodes CDR1 MNHEY and CDR2 SMNVEV (reference sequence). The DNA for the CDR3 is TGTGCCAGCAAGGGGGGCAACTCCTACGAGCAGTACTTC. Protein product: CASKGGNSYEQYF.

The V gene is TRBV9, the J gene TRBJ1-2; D not certain. The germline V gene has CDR1 SGDLS and CDR2 YYNGEE. CDR3 length: 15 amino acids. V was clipped by 4 bases and J by 0 bases, with 13 bases between them. CDR3: CASSPRWGANYGYTF. The CDR3, as DNA: TGTGCCAGCAGCCCCCGATGGGGAGCTAACTATGGCTACACCTTC.

The rearrangement links TRBV10-2 to TRBJ2-7, with D possibly being TRBD1 (5 bases). The germline V gene has CDR1 WSHSY and CDR2 SAAADI. Trimming shortened V by 6 bases and J by 0 bases, and 12 bases separated the two germline ends. This CDR3 has 14 amino acids. This chain's CDR3 is CASSQGYGSYEQYF. Written as DNA, the CDR3 is TGCGCCAGCAGCCAGGGTTACGGCTCCTACGAGCAGTACTTC.

V gene TRBV14 combines with J gene TRBJ1-4; D unresolved. The CDR3 is 13 amino acids. The germline V and J ends were trimmed by 8 bases and 4 bases, with 11 bases remaining between them. Germline CDR1 and CDR2: SGHDN and FVKESK. In DNA form, the CDR3 reads TGTGCCAGCTCGGAATCCCTTAATGAAAAACTGTTTTTT. Residues: CASSESLNEKLFF. Full variable domain (rest looked up from reference TRBV14 and TRBJ1-4): EAGVTQFPSHSVIEKGQTVTLRCDPISGHDNLYWYRRVMGKEIKFLLHFVKESKQDESGMPNNRFLAERTGGTYSTLKVQPAELEDSGVYFCASSESLNEKLFFGSGTQLSVL.

The chain combines TRBV5-4 with TRBJ2-7, with D possibly being TRBD1 (5 bases). V was cut by 0 bases and J by 2 bases, with 12 bases left in between. The CDR3 sequence is 15 residues long. Germline V gene sequence: CDR1 SGHNT, CDR2 YYREEE (reference sequence). The CDR3 bases are TGTGCCAGCAGCTTGGTTAGGGGATCGACCTACGAGCAGTACTTC. Translating it yields CASSLVRGSTYEQYF.

The gene calls are TRBV6-5 and TRBJ2-1; 9 bases are shared with TRBD2. The CDR3 contains 14 residues. The J segment lost 6 bases and the V segment lost 4 bases, leaving 4 bases of the junction unmatched. The germline V gene encodes CDR1 MNHEY and CDR2 SVGAGI. The CDR3 sequence: CASSFKLAGNEQFF. The CDR3 DNA sequence: TGTGCCAGCAGTTTCAAACTAGCGGGCAATGAGCAGTTCTTC.

The CDR3 DNA reads TGTGCCAGCAGTTTGGACAGGAATAATCAGCCCCAGCATTTT. Its protein product is CASSLDRNNQPQHF. The chain carries TRBV6-2 or TRBV6-3 and TRBJ1-5; 7 bases match TRBD1. Germline V gene data show CDR1 as MNHEY and CDR2 as SVGEGT. The CDR3 has 14 amino acids. The V and J ends lost 4 bases and 4 bases, in that order; junction bases with no gene match: 4.

A few counts support this clone. The rearrangement links TRBV6-5 to TRBJ1-1; 7 bases map to TRBD1. CDR1 is MNHEY and CDR2 is SVGAGI in the germline V gene. Unmatched junction bases numbered 5, after V lost 0 bases and J lost 4 bases. CDR3 length: 15 amino acids. The CDR3 DNA is TGTGCCAGCAGTTACTCGGTCAGGGGGAGCACTGAAGCTTTCTTT. Its protein is CASSYSVRGSTEAFF.

In nucleotides, the CDR3 is TGCAGTGCTAGTTCCGGGGATCAGCCCCAGCATTTT. Translating gives CSASSGDQPQHF. The chain couples TRBV20-1 to TRBJ1-5; D is unresolved. Germline V CDR1 and CDR2: DFQATT, SNEGSKA (reference sequence). This CDR3 spans 12 amino acids. V was pared by 3 bases and J by 5 bases, with 8 bases between.

V and J are TRBV14 and TRBJ1-2, with D possibly TRBD1 on 6 matching bases. Germline V gives CDR1 SGHDN, CDR2 FVKESK. The CDR3 length is 14 residues. V lost 5 bases, J lost 4 bases, and 14 bases lay in between. The CDR3 is CASSYRTVSYGYTF. In DNA, the CDR3 is TGTGCCAGCAGCTATCGGACAGTCTCCTATGGCTACACCTTC.

The J gene is TRBJ2-1, the V gene TRBV11-3, with 9 bases that match TRBD2. Per the germline V gene, CDR1 is SGHNT and CDR2 is YENEEA. This CDR3 region has 19 residues. The junction had 14 bases not matched to a gene; V was cut back by 5 bases and J by 0 bases. Here the CDR3 reads CASSPRPLAGLSSYNEQFF. DNA for the CDR3: TGTGCCAGCAGCCCTAGGCCCCTAGCGGGGTTGAGCTCCTACAATGAGCAGTTCTTC.

This clone occurred once. The gene calls are TRBV6-1 and TRBJ2-3; no clear D gene. Germline CDR1 and CDR2: MNHNS and SASEGT. The CDR3 extends over 11 amino acids. Trimming left V 0 bases short and J 5 bases short, with 0 bases between. CDR3 sequence reads: CASSEADTQYF. The CDR3 DNA sequence: TGTGCCAGCAGTGAAGCAGATACGCAGTATTTT.

The rearrangement uses TRBV19 and TRBJ2-1; 10 bases line up with TRBD2. Germline assignment: CDR1 LNHDA and CDR2 SQIVND (reference sequence). The J segment lost 4 bases and the V segment lost 3 bases, leaving 6 bases of the junction unmatched. CDR3 size: 16 residues. CDR3 protein: CASSIRTSGPYNEQFF. For the CDR3, the DNA is TGTGCCAGTAGTATTCGGACTAGCGGACCTTACAATGAGCAGTTCTTC.

The gene calls are TRBV5-4 and TRBJ2-7; D is possibly TRBD1 (5 bases). Trimming removed 0 bases at V and 3 bases at J, with 13 bases between. Germline V CDR1 and CDR2: SGHNT, YYREEE (reference sequence). This CDR3 region has 15 residues. The CDR3 loop reads CASSLAVQGFYEQYF. In DNA, the CDR3 is TGTGCCAGCAGCTTGGCCGTGCAGGGTTTCTACGAGCAGTACTTC.

The chain joins TRBV5-4 to TRBJ2-1; TRBD2 matches at 13 bases. Trimming took 1 base from V and 8 from J; bases not matched to a gene: 6. CDR1 is SGHNT and CDR2 is YYREEE in the germline V gene (reference sequence). There are 16 residues in the CDR3. This chain's CDR3 is CASSLKRLAGGDEQFF. The CDR3 DNA sequence: TGTGCCAGCAGCTTGAAGAGACTAGCGGGAGGCGATGAGCAGTTCTTC.